This T cell receptor beta chain was sequenced during a study of B cell selection in AIRE deficiency. Libraries were prepared by immunoSEQ multiplex PCR; TCRdb keeps only in-frame clonotypes and omits some of them. In the table there are approximately 24,000 clones, approximately 90% of which are singletons. Regulatory T cells were sorted as CD4+CD25hiCD127low/negative. The CDR3 extends over 12 amino acids. CDR1 and CDR2 (germline): SGHVS, FNYEAQ. V was clipped by 2 bases and J by 10 bases, with 9 bases between them. The origin of this receptor is a human donor in good health. The rearrangement uses TRBV7-6 and TRBJ2-1, with no clear D. The source material was CD4+CD25+ Tregs sorted from PBMCs. DNA of the CDR3: TGTGCCAGCAGCTTATCTGGCGGAGAGCAGTTCTTC. Protein product: CASSLSGGEQFF.